Shown below are 7 T cell receptor beta chains from a single sample sequenced in a study of OX40 agonist ivuxolimab in advanced cancers. Here immunoSEQ multiplex PCR was the method, and the copy in TCRdb shows in-frame clones only, minus some. The sample gives 20,000 or so clones, around 90% of which show up once; around 48% is in the top ten. The material was CD4+ or CD8+ T cells sorted from blood, obtained in a trial of the OX40 agonist ivuxolimab. Receptors originate from an adult with an advanced solid tumor such as melanoma, head and neck, liver or kidney cancer.

The chain joins TRBV7-8 to TRBJ1-1, with a tentative D call TRBD1 (5 bases). The germline gives CDR1 SGHVS, CDR2 FQNEAQ. The ends were cut back, 7 bases at V and 3 bases at J, with 18 bases in the middle. The CDR3 contains 15 residues. The CDR3 bases are TGTGCCAGCACCCCATGGGCGGGGGGATACACTGAAGCTTTCTTT. Amino acid sequence: CASTPWAGGYTEAFF. Drawing the rest from reference TRBV7-8 and TRBJ1-1, the complete variable domain is GAGVSQSPRYKVAKRGQDVALRCDPISGHVSLFWYQQALGQGPEFLTYFQNEAQLDKSGLPSDRFFAERPEGSVSTLKIQRTQQEDSAVYLCASTPWAGGYTEAFFGQGTRLTVV.

The chain joins TRBV12-2 to TRBJ2-6; the table names TRBD1, a call not compared with the DNA. TRBV12-2 is recorded as a pseudogene. The CDR3 totals 17 residues. The CDR3 nucleotides read TGTGCAAGTCGCATTCAGGCCACACAAAGTCGGGCCAACGTCCTGACTTTC. This translates into CASRIQATQSRANVLTF.

The chain joins TRBV9 to TRBJ2-1; tentative D call: TRBD1 (6 bases). Trimming removed 2 bases at V and 1 base at J, with 16 bases between. The CDR3 has 17 amino acids. The germline V gene has CDR1 SGDLS and CDR2 YYNGEE. CDR3 region: CASSVEGGGVSYNEQFF. CDR3 nucleotide sequence: TGTGCCAGCAGCGTGGAAGGGGGTGGGGTATCCTACAATGAGCAGTTCTTC. Filled out from reference TRBV9 and TRBJ2-1, the complete variable domain reads DSGVTQTPKHLITATGQRVTLRCSPRSGDLSVYWYQQSLDQGLQFLIQYYNGEERAKGNILERFSAQQFPDLHSELNLSSLELGDSALYFCASSVEGGGVSYNEQFFGPGTRLTVL.

The V gene is TRBV11-2, the J gene TRBJ1-3; D gene ambiguous. The V end was cut by 3 bases, the J end by 2 bases, with 11 bases between. The CDR3 is made up of 15 amino acids. Per the germline V gene, CDR1 is SGHAT and CDR2 is FQNNGV. The CDR3 loop is CASSLGSATGNTIYF. In DNA, the CDR3 is TGTGCCAGCAGCTTGGGTTCCGCTACTGGAAACACCATATATTTT.

The rearrangement links TRBV6-6 to TRBJ2-3; D possibly corresponds to TRBD2 (5 bases). The CDR3 consists of 13 residues. Trimming removed 6 bases from V and 3 bases from J, with 10 bases in between. Germline CDR1 MNHNY, CDR2 SVGAGI (reference sequence). The CDR3 region has the DNA TGTGCCAGCAGCCCTCGAGGGACAGATACGCAGTATTTT. It specifies CASSPRGTDTQYF.

This clone was counted a single time. CDR3 bases: TGTGCCAGCAGCCCAGGGGGACAGACCTATGGCTACACCTTC. It encodes CASSPGGQTYGYTF. The chain uses TRBV27 and TRBJ1-2; 7 bases align to TRBD1. The CDR3 is 14 residues long. The germline CDR1 and CDR2 sequences are MNHEY and SMNVEV (reference sequence). The junction had 8 bases not matched to a gene; V was cut back by 6 bases and J by 4 bases.

This sequence joins TRBV4-3 and TRBJ2-2; D is ambiguous. CDR1 is LGHNA and CDR2 is YSLEER in the germline V gene. Between the trimmed V and J ends, which lost 0 bases and 8 bases, there was a span of 4 bases. This CDR3 is 12 amino acids long. CDR3 DNA sequence: TGCGCCAGCAGCCAAGATGGGGGGGAGCTGTTTTTT. Translation: CASSQDGGELFF.